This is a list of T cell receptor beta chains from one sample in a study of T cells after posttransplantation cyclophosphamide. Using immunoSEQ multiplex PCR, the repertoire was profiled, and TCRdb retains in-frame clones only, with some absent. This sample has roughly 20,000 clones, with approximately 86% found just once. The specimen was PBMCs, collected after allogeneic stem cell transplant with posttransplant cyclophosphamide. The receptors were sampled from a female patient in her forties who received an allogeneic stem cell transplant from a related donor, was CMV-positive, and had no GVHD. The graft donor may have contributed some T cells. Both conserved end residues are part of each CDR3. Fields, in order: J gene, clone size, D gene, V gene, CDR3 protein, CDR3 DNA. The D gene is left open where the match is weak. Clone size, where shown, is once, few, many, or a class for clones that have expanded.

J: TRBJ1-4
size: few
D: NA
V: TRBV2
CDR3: CASSQNREKLFF
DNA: TGTGCCAGCAGTCAAAATCGGGAAAAACTGTTTTTT

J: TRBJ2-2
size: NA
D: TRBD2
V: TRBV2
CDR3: CASSEKVGGPHGELFF
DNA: TGTGCCAGCAGTGAGAAGGTGGGAGGGCCTCACGGGGAGCTGTTTTTT

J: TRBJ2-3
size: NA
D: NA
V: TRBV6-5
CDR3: CASSFKSFELDTQYF
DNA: TGTGCCAGCAGTTTTAAGTCCTTTGAGTTAGATACGCAGTATTTT

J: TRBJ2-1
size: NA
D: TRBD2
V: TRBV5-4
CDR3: CASSLTSGNEQFF
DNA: TGTGCCAGCAGCCTGACTAGCGGCAATGAGCAGTTCTTC

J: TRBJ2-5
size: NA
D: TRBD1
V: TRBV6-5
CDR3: CASSYQGGSQETQYF
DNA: TGTGCCAGCAGTTACCAAGGGGGCTCACAAGAGACCCAGTACTTC

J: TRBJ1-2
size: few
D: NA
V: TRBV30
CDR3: CASATGEWYGYTF
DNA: TGTGCCTCTGCGACCGGGGAGTGGTATGGCTACACCTTC

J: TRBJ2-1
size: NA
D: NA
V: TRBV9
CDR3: CASSHTRQAESYNEQFF
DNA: TGTGCCAGCAGTCATACCAGACAGGCCGAGTCCTACAATGAGCAGTTCTTC

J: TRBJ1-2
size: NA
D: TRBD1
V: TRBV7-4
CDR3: CASSPGQGYPSNYGYTF
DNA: TGTGCCAGCAGCCCGGGACAGGGCTACCCGTCTAACTATGGCTACACCTTC

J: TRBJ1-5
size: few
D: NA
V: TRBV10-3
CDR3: CATEDRRSNQPQHF
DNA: TGTGCCACCGAGGACAGACGCAGCAATCAGCCCCAGCATTTT

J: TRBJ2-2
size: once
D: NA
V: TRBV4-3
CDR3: CASSRRTDTGELFF
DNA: TGCGCCAGCAGCCGCCGGACAGACACCGGGGAGCTGTTTTTT

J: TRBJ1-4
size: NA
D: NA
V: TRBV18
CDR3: CASSPNQGVGNEKLFF
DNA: TGTGCCAGCTCACCAAACCAAGGGGTTGGTAATGAAAAACTGTTTTTT

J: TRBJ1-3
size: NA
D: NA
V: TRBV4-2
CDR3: CASSQEVAGGNTIYF
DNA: TGTGCCAGCAGCCAAGAAGTGGCAGGGGGAAACACCATATATTTT

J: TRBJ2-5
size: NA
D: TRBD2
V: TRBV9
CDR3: CASSVVGGKETQYF
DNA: TGTGCCAGCAGCGTAGTGGGAGGGAAAGAGACCCAGTACTTC

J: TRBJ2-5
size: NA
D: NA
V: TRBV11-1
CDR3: CASSFLPGAEETQYF
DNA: TGTGCCAGCAGCTTTTTACCAGGGGCGGAAGAGACCCAGTACTTC

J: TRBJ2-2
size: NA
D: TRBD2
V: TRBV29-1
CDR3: CSVAGTGPGLAGSGELFF
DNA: TGCAGCGTTGCTGGGACAGGTCCGGGACTAGCGGGATCCGGGGAGCTGTTTTTT

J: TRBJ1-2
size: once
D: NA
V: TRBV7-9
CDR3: CASNQVGGTFYGYTF
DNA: TGTGCCAGCAACCAAGTCGGGGGGACTTTCTATGGCTACACCTTC

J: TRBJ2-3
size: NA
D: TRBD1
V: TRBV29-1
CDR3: CSVGVQGGTDTQYF
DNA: TGCAGCGTTGGCGTACAGGGGGGCACAGATACGCAGTATTTT

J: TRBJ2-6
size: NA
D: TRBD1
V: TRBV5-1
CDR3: CASSLRTGRLTGANVLTF
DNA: TGCGCCAGCAGCTTGCGGACAGGGCGCCTAACTGGGGCCAACGTCCTGACTTTC

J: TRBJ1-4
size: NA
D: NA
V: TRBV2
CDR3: CASSESNRVEKLFF
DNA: TGTGCCAGCAGTGAATCCAACAGGGTTGAAAAACTGTTTTTT

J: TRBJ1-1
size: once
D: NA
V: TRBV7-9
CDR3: CASSPLNTEAFF
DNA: TGTGCCAGCAGCCCCCTTAACACTGAAGCTTTCTTT

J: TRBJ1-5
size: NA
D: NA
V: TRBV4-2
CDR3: CASSQGTDGRPQHF
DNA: TGTGCCAGCAGCCAAGGGACAGATGGGAGGCCCCAGCATTTT

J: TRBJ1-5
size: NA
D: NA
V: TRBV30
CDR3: CAWNDRGFNQPQHF
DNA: TGTGCCTGGAACGACCGGGGATTCAATCAGCCCCAGCATTTT